The entry below gives a single T cell receptor beta chain sequence along with its context. Its antigen is undetermined. This specimen belongs to a study of T-cell reconstitution after alpha-beta-depleted transplantation in children. Overall study results and limits: High day-60 TCRbeta diversity in some patients came from surviving recipient T cells and thymic progenitors. The main origin of T-cell counts and diversity one year after transplant was newly produced T cells. Reported findings indicate that, about two months after transplant, alpha-beta T cells came from several hundred expanded clones, which were derived from non-depleted graft cells.

Construction of the TCRbeta library involved unique molecular identifiers. TCRdb analysed the PCR reads with MiXCR anew, one entry per CDR3 protein. The sample has 670,000 or so distinct CDR3 sequences; about an eighth are singletons. This CDR3 is 13 amino acids long. Germline loops: CDR1 ENHRY, CDR2 SYGVKD. V trimming: 8 bases; J trimming: 2 bases; junction bases outside the gene matches: 5. This clonotype was obtained from a girl aged 2 to 10 with congenital amegakaryocytic thrombocytopenia, due to receive a stem cell transplant. Sequences were derived from PBMCs, sampled before TCRalphabeta/CD19-depleted stem cell transplant. The rearrangement uses TRBV10-3 and TRBJ1-1, with 7 bases matching TRBD1. The CDR3 reads CAIVQGDNTEAFF. The CDR3 DNA sequence: TGTGCCATCGTCCAGGGGGACAACACTGAAGCTTTCTTT.